This T cell receptor (beta chain) was observed in a study of T cell responses to AZD1222 COVID-19 vaccine (dated by TCRdb to the early 2020s). Background on the whole study: AZD1222 recipients whose second dose came at about 4 weeks and those whose second dose came at about 12 weeks were combined into one group, since spike-specific TCR depth and breadth did not differ between the two schedules. Trial participants were enrolled by age into 18-55, 56-69 and 70-plus year subgroups, with about 150, 28 and 57 TCR-sequenced participants respectively. TCR sequencing covered approximately 230 trial participants: 207 given two doses of AZD1222 and 26 given two doses of MenACWY control vaccine.

Points the paper makes about the study in general: Conclusions about previously exposed vaccinees are limited, since just a handful of AZD1222 recipients were seropositive for SARS-CoV-2 at baseline. Epitopes outside the regions mutated in the B.1.351 and B.1.1.7 variants were reportedly recognized by nearly half of the unique spike-specific TCRs. No day 14 peak-response samples were available, so repertoires were characterized only after the peak T cell response. Most participants were white British and females outnumbered males, and the authors suggested that clonal diversity may have been underestimated. CD4 TCRs associated with the vaccine covered the entire spike protein, and the dominant responses were in regions 160-218 and 743-854. After two AZD1222 doses, spike-specific TCR breadth and depth were significantly higher than at day 0 and than in MenACWY recipients. In the small 56-69-year group, the increase in depth fell short of significance, most likely because of low power.

What this sample's time point label stands for: baseline before first vaccination. Vaccinee samples were obtained from the UK trials COV001 and COV002, which included a single-blind randomized controlled phase 2/3 trial of AZD1222 (ChAdOx1 nCoV-19) in healthy adults. Trial participant PBMC samples were collected at day 0 and day 28 after the second dose for TCRbeta chain sequencing. The CDR3 regions of human TCRbeta chains were subjected to immunosequencing. Regarding the original processing steps: TCRs in the repertoires were compared against a reference library of SARS-CoV-2-specific TCRs that had been generated with the MIRA antigen-specificity platform. Breadth meant the fraction of unique TCRs that were SARS-CoV-2-associated, whereas depth meant the fraction of total T cells that were SARS-CoV-2-associated. Using the MIRA data, every spike-specific TCR was mapped to the spike region that the TCR reacted to and assigned to either a CD4 or a CD8 class. Log10-transformed breadth and depth values were compared by one-way ANOVA with Sidak's multiple comparisons tests. TCRdb carries this immuneACCESS record with in-frame sequences only. Its versions omit some clonotypes, under half of them owing to an unresolved V gene in the studies checked, with the rest unexplained. V and J calls and clone size are given by that table; D and trimming were obtained from the DNA. This sample gives some 140,000 clones in total; more than 90% of them show up just once. The ten largest clones represent 18% of the sample.

With regard to this clone: This clone's antigen is unknown. Qualities for individual bases were not recorded, and no much larger clone is one base off.

CDR1 and CDR2, looked up from the germline V gene, are SGHDT and YYEEEE. V and J are truncated by 2 bases and 2 bases respectively, leaving an intervening sequence of 14 bases. The CDR3, cysteine through phenylalanine, is 15 amino acids long. The sequence is cut down to CDR3 DNA, 45 bases in frame from base 1. The rearrangement joined TRBV5-6 to TRBJ2-7; matching of 5 bases hints at TRBD1 as the D gene. Here the sequenced sample was peripheral blood, taken on day 0 of AZD1222 vaccination. This TCR was sampled from an adult in good health. Here the CDR3 is given as CASSFRVLGPYEQYF. The DNA sequence reads TGTGCCAGCAGCTTCAGGGTTTTGGGTCCCTACGAGCAGTACTTC.